This T cell receptor (beta chain) was identified in a study of T-cell reconstitution after alpha-beta-depleted transplantation in children. Researchers prepared the TCRbeta library using unique molecular identifiers, the study reports. TCRdb analysed the PCR reads with MiXCR anew, one entry per CDR3 protein. Among some 840,000 distinct CDR3 sequences, 16% were seen once, and the ten largest hold roughly 5%. The V gene's germline CDR1 is LNHNV and CDR2 YYDKDF (reference sequence). With 4 bases removed from V and 4 bases from J, the gap between germline ends came to 7 bases. The length of the CDR3 is 12 residues. This clonotype was detected a few times. The antigen remains undetermined. Points from the study as a whole: Several hundred expanded graft clones reportedly were the source of alpha-beta T cells about two months after transplant.

J is TRBJ2-5 and V is TRBV15; no clear D gene. The sequence derives from a male patient younger than 18 who had a stem cell transplant for acute lymphoblastic leukemia, so the T cells may come from the graft donor. The specimen was PBMCs, mostly from graft donor cells, collected 360 days after TCRalphabeta/CD19-depleted stem cell transplant. CDR3 bases: TGTGCCACCAGCAACTACGGAGAGACCCAGTACTTC. Protein: CATSNYGETQYF.